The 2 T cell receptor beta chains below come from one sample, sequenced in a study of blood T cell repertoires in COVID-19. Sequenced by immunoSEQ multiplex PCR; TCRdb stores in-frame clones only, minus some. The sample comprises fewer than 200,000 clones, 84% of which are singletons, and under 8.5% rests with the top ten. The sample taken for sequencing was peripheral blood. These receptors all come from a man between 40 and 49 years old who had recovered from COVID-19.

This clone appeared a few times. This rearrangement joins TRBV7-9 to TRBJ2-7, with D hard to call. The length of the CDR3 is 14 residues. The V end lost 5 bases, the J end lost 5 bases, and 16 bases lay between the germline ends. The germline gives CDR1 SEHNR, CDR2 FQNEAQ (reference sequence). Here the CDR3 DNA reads TGTGCCAGCAGCCGCGATTTGCTAGGCAACGAGCAGTACTTC. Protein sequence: CASSRDLLGNEQYF. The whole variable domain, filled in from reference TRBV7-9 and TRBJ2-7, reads DTGVSQNPRHKITKRGQNVTFRCDPISEHNRLYWYRQTLGQGPEFLTYFQNEAQLEKSRLLSDRFSAERPKGSFSTLEIQRTEQGDSAMYLCASSRDLLGNEQYFGPGTRLTVT.

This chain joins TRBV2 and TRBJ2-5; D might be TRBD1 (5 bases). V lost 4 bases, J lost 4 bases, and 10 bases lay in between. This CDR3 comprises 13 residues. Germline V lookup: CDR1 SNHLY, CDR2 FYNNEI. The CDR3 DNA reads TGTGCCAGCAGTGCGGACATTCGAGAGACCCAGTACTTC. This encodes CASSADIRETQYF.